These 2 T cell receptor beta chains were all obtained from the same sample, sequenced in a study of blood T cell repertoires in COVID-19. The assay was immunoSEQ multiplex PCR, and TCRdb's table has in-frame clones only and misses some. The table includes under 200,000 clones, 84% detected once. The material sequenced was peripheral blood. The receptors derive from a man in his forties or fifties who had recovered from COVID-19.

J is TRBJ2-7 and V is TRBV6-5; a possible D gene is TRBD1 (6 bases). The CDR3 is 15 amino acids. Germline V lookup: CDR1 MNHEY, CDR2 SVGAGI. V dropped 6 bases and J dropped 2 bases, with 17 bases sitting between them. CDR3 coding DNA: TGTGCCAGCAGAACACCGGGACAAAGCACCTACGAGCAGTACTTC. It codes for CASRTPGQSTYEQYF.

This chain connects TRBV9 to TRBJ2-2; D is uncertain. The CDR3 runs 14 residues. Trimming shortened V by 0 bases and J by 7 bases, and 10 bases separated the two germline ends. In germline, CDR1 is SGDLS, CDR2 YYNGEE. CDR3 nucleotide sequence: TGTGCCAGCAGCGTAGGCCAAGTAGTCGGGGAGCTGTTTTTT. Its translation: CASSVGQVVGELFF.